This T cell receptor (beta chain) came from a study of cytomegalovirus exposure and HLA in healthy donors. Comments on this clone: The target antigen is unknown.

CDR1 is MNHEY and CDR2 is SVGAGI in the germline V gene. With 4 bases clipped from V and 4 bases from J, the junction kept 6 bases outside the gene matches. The CDR3 sequence is 14 residues long. Study outcomes and limitations: CMV antigen specificity was confirmed in vitro for a few CMV-associated chains. In an earlier analysis, about 87% or about 30%: the productive usage of most TCR beta V segments. Later analysis placed DRB1 highest and HLA-C lowest in TCR association rates, which differed by HLA locus. In a later analysis, a genetic analysis reported fewer productive-TCR N-insertions in an Asian-associated ancestry cluster than the cohort average.

PCR employed 60 Vbeta and 13 Jbeta primers. Repertoires were generated with immunoSEQ multiplex PCR, while TCRdb's copy carries only in-frame clones and drops some. The data contain 170,000 or so clones, 84% of them singletons. This sequence originates from a boy under 10 years old in good health and CMV-seronegative. The sequenced sample consisted of PBMCs. The chain links TRBV6-5 to TRBJ1-2; 7 bases map to TRBD1. The chain's CDR3 is CASSSGTDPYGYTF. The CDR3 DNA is TGTGCCAGCAGTTCTGGGACAGACCCCTATGGCTACACCTTC.